These T cell receptor beta chains were read from a single sample in a study of technical replicates of blood from a handful of donors. The repertoire was sequenced with immunoSEQ multiplex PCR; TCRdb's copy has only in-frame clones and lacks some. The sample has 75,000 to 100,000 clones, over 90% seen once. Sequencing was carried out using T cells isolated from PBMCs. The receptors here all came from a human donor in good health. The CDR3 runs from the conserved cysteine through the conserved F or W. D genes are given only for firm matches. The size entry is marked missing in some rows and otherwise reads once, few, many or a size class.

j_gene,v_gene,abundance,d_gene,CDR3nt,CDR3aa
TRBJ2-2,TRBV7-9,.,TRBD1,TGTGCCAGCAGCTATGGGACAGGGAACACCGGGGAGCTGTTTTTT,CASSYGTGNTGELFF
TRBJ2-5,TRBV6-6,.,.,TGTGCCAGCAGCTCCCAAGAGACCCAGTACTTC,CASSSQETQYF
TRBJ2-2,TRBV6-5,.,.,TGTGCCAGCAGTTTTTCCGGGACGAACACCGGGGAGCTGTTTTTT,CASSFSGTNTGELFF
TRBJ2-1,TRBV27,.,TRBD2,TGTGCCAGCAGTTTATCGAAGACTAGCGGTTACAATGAGCAGTTCTTC,CASSLSKTSGYNEQFF
TRBJ1-1,TRBV5-4,.,.,TGTGCCAGCAGCCCCCGGGGGAGCCGGGACACTGAAGCTTTCTTT,CASSPRGSRDTEAFF
TRBJ2-3,TRBV7-6,.,TRBD1,TGTGCCAGCAGCTTAGTACTGGGACAGCACACAGATACGCAGTATTTT,CASSLVLGQHTDTQYF
TRBJ1-5,TRBV27,.,.,TGTGCCAGCAGCCAGGGGATCAATCAGCCCCAGCATTTT,CASSQGINQPQHF
TRBJ1-4,TRBV9,.,.,TGTGCCAGCAGCGTTACAGGGTTTGGGGCTAATGAAAAACTGTTTTTT,CASSVTGFGANEKLFF
TRBJ2-4,TRBV15,.,.,TGTGCCACCAGCAGAGCCGGGGGAGCCAAAAACATTCAGTACTTC,CATSRAGGAKNIQYF
TRBJ1-4,TRBV4-2,.,.,TGTGCCAGCAGCCAAGACTTGCGGGGGCCCGCTGAAAAACTGTTTTTT,CASSQDLRGPAEKLFF
TRBJ1-5,TRBV6-1,.,.,TGTGCCAGCAGTGAAGATCCTGGGAGAGGGGACTATAGCAATCAGCCCCAGCATTTT,CASSEDPGRGDYSNQPQHF
TRBJ1-2,TRBV7-9,.,.,TGTGCCAGCAGCTTAGGTCAGGGTTTCGGTGGCTACACCTTC,CASSLGQGFGGYTF
TRBJ1-1,TRBV5-1,.,.,TGCGCCAGCAGCTGGGACAACAGAGATCGACGGAGCACTGAAGCTTTCTTT,CASSWDNRDRRSTEAFF
TRBJ1-1,TRBV27,.,.,TGTGCCAGCAGTTTAGCTAGGCGGGACACTGAAGCTTTCTTT,CASSLARRDTEAFF
TRBJ2-7,TRBV12-5,.,TRBD1,TGTGCTAGTGGTTTCCTTTTGGACAGGGGAGGCTACGAGCAGTACTTC,CASGFLLDRGGYEQYF
TRBJ1-1,TRBV29-1,.,.,TGCAGCGTACCCCGGGCGGGGAACACTGAAGCTTTCTTT,CSVPRAGNTEAFF
TRBJ2-6,TRBV5-1,.,.,TGCGCCAGCAGCTTGGCCGGAGGGCCTACCTCTGGGGCCAACGTCCTGACTTTC,CASSLAGGPTSGANVLTF
TRBJ2-1,TRBV29-1,.,.,TGCAGCGTTGCCCCATTAACAGGGTACAATGAGCAGTTCTTC,CSVAPLTGYNEQFF
TRBJ2-7,TRBV6-5,.,TRBD2,TGTGCCAGCAAACCCGGGACTAGCGGGATCTACGAGCAGTACTTC,CASKPGTSGIYEQYF
TRBJ1-6,TRBV30,.,TRBD1,TGTGCCTGGAGTCGGACAGGAATACAGATGGGGAATTCACCCCTCCACTTT,CAWSRTGIQMGNSPLHF
TRBJ2-5,TRBV19,.,.,TGTGCCAGTAGCCCCCAGGGGTGGGGTACCCAGTACTTC,CASSPQGWGTQYF
TRBJ2-5,TRBV28,.,TRBD1,TGTGCCAGCAGTCCGCTCCACAGGGGTTTCCAAGAGACCCAGTACTTC,CASSPLHRGFQETQYF
TRBJ2-2,TRBV5-1,.,TRBD1,TGCGCCAGCAGCGAACAGGGGGCAGCCGGGGAGCTGTTTTTT,CASSEQGAAGELFF
TRBJ1-5,TRBV6-5,.,.,TGTGCCAGCAATCACGACAGGCAAAATCAGCCCCAGCATTTT,CASNHDRQNQPQHF
TRBJ2-4,TRBV7-9,.,TRBD2,TGTGCCAGCAGCTTAGGCGCGGGAGGTTGGGCCAAAAACATTCAGTACTTC,CASSLGAGGWAKNIQYF
TRBJ2-1,TRBV9,.,TRBD2,TGTGCCAGCACCTCCGGGACTAGCGGGGGGAATGAGCAGTTCTTC,CASTSGTSGGNEQFF
TRBJ1-1,TRBV7-3,.,TRBD1,TGTGCCAGCAGCTTGACAGGGGAGAGCACTGAAGCTTTCTTT,CASSLTGESTEAFF
TRBJ2-1,TRBV7-8,.,TRBD2,TGTGCCAGCAGCTCGCGGGGGGGAGGCTACAATGAGCAGTTCTTC,CASSSRGGGYNEQFF
TRBJ1-3,TRBV6-1,.,TRBD1,TGTGCCAGCAGAGCCGGACAGGGTGGAAACACCATATATTTT,CASRAGQGGNTIYF
TRBJ1-5,TRBV10-1,many,.,TGCGCCAGCAGTGAACCTGGGGGGTCGGGGGAAATGGGTCAGCCCCAGCATTTT,CASSEPGGSGEMGQPQHF
TRBJ2-5,TRBV5-6,.,TRBD2,TGTGCCAGCAGCTTGGGGTTAGCGGGGAGGGAGACCCAGTACTTC,CASSLGLAGRETQYF
TRBJ2-3,TRBV16,.,.,TGTGCCAGCAGCCTGCACTCCTTCCCCATTGGGCAGTATTTT,CASSLHSFPIGQYF
TRBJ2-5,TRBV7-9,.,.,TGTGCCAGCAGCTTATTCCTAGGGGCCGGGGGAGAGACCCAGTACTTC,CASSLFLGAGGETQYF
TRBJ2-1,TRBV12-5,.,TRBD2,TGTGCTAGTGGTAGCGGGAGTTTCGACAATGAGCAGTTCTTC,CASGSGSFDNEQFF
TRBJ1-2,TRBV6-1,once,.,TGTGCCAGCAGTGAAGTGCGGGAGCTCTCTGGCTACACCTTC,CASSEVRELSGYTF
TRBJ1-1,TRBV5-1,.,.,TGCGCCAGCAGCTCCCATCCCTCGGACGGATCAGGGTTGAACACTGAAGCTTTCTTT,CASSSHPSDGSGLNTEAFF